This T cell receptor (beta chain) was profiled in a study of shared clonotypes between healthy human individuals. Study-wide points: Rarefaction revealed incomplete sorted-subset sequencing despite large depth.

Running of the assay took place at deep level. Assay: immunoSEQ multiplex PCR; the TCRdb copy retains only in-frame clones and omits some. The sample carries approximately 1,000,000 clones, 60% to 85% recorded once. Only a few counts were recorded for this clone. Its target is not known. The germline V gene encodes CDR1 SGHTA and CDR2 FQGTGA. The V segment lost 5 bases and the J segment 10 bases; nucleotides outside the gene matches: 10. This CDR3 contains 14 residues. Material: memory CD4+ T cells from PBMCs. Subset in this sample: CD45RA-negative fraction. The chain employs TRBV7-3 and TRBJ2-1; 8 bases align to TRBD2. The receptor was isolated from a man between 18 and 29 years old in good health. Some clones in this sample may be carry-over from other donors' samples. The DNA of the CDR3 is TGTGCCAGCAGCCCGGGAGGGTCTACAAGGGAGCAGTTCTTC. It yields the protein CASSPGGSTREQFF.